The clone carrying this T cell receptor beta chain has a handful of counts. The antigen remains unidentified. Trimming took 5 bases from V and 3 from J, leaving 14 bases between them. The CDR3 length is 14 residues. Per the germline V gene, CDR1 is SQVTM and CDR2 is ANQGSEA. The data were obtained in a study of post-analysis software for immune sequencing data. Study details: The study covered relapsing-remitting, secondary progressive and progressive-relapsing courses of multiple sclerosis.

Each TCR beta cDNA library carried unique molecular identifiers. TCRdb reanalysed the PCR reads using MiXCR and keeps one entry per CDR3 protein. Counted here are almost 700,000 distinct CDR3 sequences, about 60% occurring once; the ten biggest clones make up about 10%. The study's findings and limits: Patients carried five TRBV segments more frequently than controls did, and TRBV5-6, TRBV5-1 and TRBV20-1 were among them. There was significantly lower normalized Chao1 diversity in multiple sclerosis patients than in controls.

The sequenced sample was blood. The sequence came from a girl between 2 and 10 years old with multiple sclerosis. V usage is TRBV29-1 and J usage is TRBJ2-1; D gene ambiguous. CDR3: CSVNSAERYNEQFF. CDR3 nucleotides: TGCAGCGTTAACTCCGCGGAACGCTACAATGAGCAGTTCTTC.